A selection of T cell receptor beta chains follows, all from one sample in a study of post-analysis software for immune sequencing data. TCRdb re-called the PCR reads with MiXCR, one entry per CDR3 protein. The sample holds approximately 770,000 distinct CDR3 sequences, more than 45% seen once. Material for sequencing was blood. These receptors were collected from a girl aged 5-17 years with multiple sclerosis. Each CDR3 is given with its conserved first and last residue. A D gene is named only where the DNA matches it firmly. Clone sizes are given selectively: once, few, many, or a class where the clone is expanded.

cdr3_length,j_call,v_call,clone_size,d_call,cdr3_nt,cdr3_aa
14,TRBJ2-7,TRBV7-9,NA,TRBD1,TGTGCCAGCAGCATCACAGGGGACTCCTACGAGCAGTACTTC,CASSITGDSYEQYF
15,TRBJ1-4,TRBV15,NA,NA,TGTGCCACCAGCAGAGTTCCTGCAACTAATGAAAAACTGTTTTTT,CATSRVPATNEKLFF
13,TRBJ2-2,TRBV5-5,NA,NA,TGTGCCAGCAGCTTGGTGGGAGAGGGGGAGCTGTTTTTT,CASSLVGEGELFF
12,TRBJ2-7,TRBV29-1,few,NA,TGCAGCGTTGGGGACCAGCTCTACGAGCAGTACTTC,CSVGDQLYEQYF
17,TRBJ2-3,TRBV6-1,NA,TRBD2,TGTGCCAGCAGCGCCGGGACTAGCATCGGTAACACAGATACGCAGTATTTT,CASSAGTSIGNTDTQYF
15,TRBJ1-4,TRBV4-3,NA,NA,TGCGCCAGCAGCCAAGAGGGAGGCGGAGATGAAAAACTGTTTTTT,CASSQEGGGDEKLFF
15,TRBJ2-7,TRBV14,NA,NA,TGTGCCAGCAGCCAAGTTGCAGGATCTCTCTACGAGCAGTACTTC,CASSQVAGSLYEQYF
14,TRBJ2-7,TRBV7-3,NA,TRBD2,TGTGCCAGCAGCCCTGGACTAGGCGGCGGCGAGCAGTACTTC,CASSPGLGGGEQYF
15,TRBJ2-4,TRBV4-3,NA,NA,TGCGCCAGCAGCCAAGAATGGTCTAGCAGTAACATTCAGTACTTC,CASSQEWSSSNIQYF
15,TRBJ1-4,TRBV15,few,NA,TGTGCCACCAGCAGAGATCCGGGGGCCCTTGAAAAACTGTTTTTT,CATSRDPGALEKLFF
18,TRBJ1-6,TRBV5-6,once,TRBD1,TGTGCCAGCAGCGCACCCTTTCGCGACAGGGGATCTAATTCACCCCTCCACTTT,CASSAPFRDRGSNSPLHF
13,TRBJ1-1,TRBV15,NA,NA,TGTGCCACCAGCAGAGATCCCGGAGCTGGAGCTTTCTTT,CATSRDPGAGAFF
16,TRBJ2-1,TRBV5-1,NA,TRBD2,TGCGCCAGCAGCTTGGGTCTGACTAGCGGGAGTGATGAGCAGTTCTTC,CASSLGLTSGSDEQFF
14,TRBJ2-5,TRBV9,NA,NA,TGTGCCAGCAGCCATGGGACACCCAGGGAGACCCAGTACTTC,CASSHGTPRETQYF
12,TRBJ2-1,TRBV5-5,NA,NA,TGTGCCAGCGGGAGTGAGAGCAATGAGCAGTTCTTC,CASGSESNEQFF
14,TRBJ1-2,TRBV6-5,NA,NA,TGTGCCAGCAGTCCGGGGCTTCCCGCGGATGGCTACACCTTC,CASSPGLPADGYTF
13,TRBJ2-7,TRBV20-1,NA,TRBD2,TGCAGTGCTAGAGCACTAGCGGCCTACGAGCAGTACTTC,CSARALAAYEQYF
13,TRBJ1-2,TRBV20-1,NA,TRBD1,TGCAGTGCTCGCGGGACAGGGGCGTGGGGCTACACCTTC,CSARGTGAWGYTF
15,TRBJ1-2,TRBV7-2,NA,NA,TGTGCCAGCAGCTTAGGGGGCATATCGGGATATGACTACACCTTC,CASSLGGISGYDYTF
17,TRBJ2-4,TRBV6-2/TRBV6-3,NA,TRBD1,TGTGCCAGCAGTACCCAGGACAGGGGACAGGGCGCGAGCTTTCAGTACTTC,CASSTQDRGQGASFQYF
16,TRBJ2-1,TRBV6-6,few,NA,TGTGCCAGCATCCAGGGACACGCAAGCTCCTACAATGAGCAGTTCTTC,CASIQGHASSYNEQFF
13,TRBJ2-5,TRBV20-1,NA,NA,TGCAGTGCTCGAACGGGCCCTCAGGAGACCCAGTACTTC,CSARTGPQETQYF
17,TRBJ1-1,TRBV7-9,NA,NA,TGTGCCAGCAGCTTAGCGCTGGGGGGAAGGATGAACACTGAAGCTTTCTTT,CASSLALGGRMNTEAFF
17,TRBJ2-3,TRBV7-2,NA,TRBD1,TGTGCCAGCAGCTTAGTGTCGCAGGGGGCAAGCACAGATACGCAGTATTTT,CASSLVSQGASTDTQYF
16,TRBJ1-2,TRBV12-3/TRBV12-4,NA,TRBD1,TGTGCCAGCAGTTTAGGGGGGCTACAGGGGAATCAAGGCTACACCTTC,CASSLGGLQGNQGYTF
17,TRBJ2-1,TRBV12-5,NA,NA,TGTGCTAGTGGTTTGGTACTGGCGGGGTTTGCCCACAATGAGCAGTTCTTC,CASGLVLAGFAHNEQFF
18,TRBJ2-1,TRBV4-2,few,TRBD1,TGTGCCAGCAGCCAGGTGAACTCCGGGACAGGGGACCGCGATGAGCAGTTCTTC,CASSQVNSGTGDRDEQFF
15,TRBJ1-2,TRBV15,NA,NA,TGTGCCACCAGCAGAGATAACGAAAGGAACTATGGCTACACCTTC,CATSRDNERNYGYTF
15,TRBJ2-7,TRBV20-1,many,NA,TGCAGTGCACCTACTGGCGGATCTGCCCCCTACGAGCAGTACTTC,CSAPTGGSAPYEQYF
16,TRBJ2-6,TRBV20-1,NA,NA,TGCAGTGCTAGCGGCAGGGAGGTGGGCGGGGCCAACGTCCTGACTTTC,CSASGREVGGANVLTF
17,TRBJ2-1,TRBV15,NA,NA,TGTGCCACCAGCAGAGATAGACCAGGGGCGTCCTACAATGAGCAGTTCTTC,CATSRDRPGASYNEQFF
12,TRBJ2-7,TRBV7-2,NA,TRBD1,TGTGCCAGCAGCCCCGGACAGGTTTTCCAGTACTTC,CASSPGQVFQYF
18,TRBJ2-3,TRBV12-3/TRBV12-4,few,TRBD2,TGTGCCAGCAGTTCAACCCCCGGGACTAGCGTGCCGTCAGATACGCAGTATTTT,CASSSTPGTSVPSDTQYF
14,TRBJ2-1,TRBV7-8,NA,TRBD2,TGTGCCAGCAGCCCCCGGGCGGGAGGAGATGAGCAGTTCTTC,CASSPRAGGDEQFF
15,TRBJ2-3,TRBV18,NA,NA,TGTGCCAGCTCAGAAGCACAGGGAAGCACAGATACGCAGTATTTT,CASSEAQGSTDTQYF
15,TRBJ1-1,TRBV12-3/TRBV12-4,NA,TRBD1,TGTGCCAGCAGTTGGAGGGGGCTGTTGAACACTGAAGCTTTCTTT,CASSWRGLLNTEAFF
16,TRBJ2-1,TRBV9,NA,TRBD2,TGTGCCAGCGGCCAAACGGGACTAGCGGGTCACAATGAGCAGTTCTTC,CASGQTGLAGHNEQFF
14,TRBJ2-1,TRBV7-2,NA,TRBD2,TGTGCCAGCAGCCCAGCGGGAGGTAGGAATGAGCAGTTCTTC,CASSPAGGRNEQFF
13,TRBJ2-1,TRBV7-2,few,NA,TGTGCCAGCAGTGTAGCGGTCCCCCCTGAGCAGTTCTTC,CASSVAVPPEQFF
15,TRBJ2-6,TRBV15,NA,NA,TGTGCCACCAGCAGAGACACGGACGGGGCCAACGTCCTGACTTTC,CATSRDTDGANVLTF
15,TRBJ2-4,TRBV19,few,TRBD1,TGTGCCAGTTCGAACAGGGGGGACGACAAAAACATTCAGTACTTC,CASSNRGDDKNIQYF
15,TRBJ1-5,TRBV6-6,few,NA,TGTGCCAGCAGTTACGTCCAGCGAAAGGGACAGCCCCAGCATTTT,CASSYVQRKGQPQHF
14,TRBJ1-5,TRBV5-6,many,NA,TGTGCCAGCAGCCGTACAGGTAGCAATCAGCCCCAGCATTTT,CASSRTGSNQPQHF
16,TRBJ2-1,TRBV20-1,NA,TRBD2,TGCAGTGCCCCTGTTGGGGGAGCGGGAGCCTACAATGAGCAGTTCTTC,CSAPVGGAGAYNEQFF
14,TRBJ2-1,TRBV15,NA,NA,TGTGCCACCAGCAGAGCGCTAGCGTCGAATGAGCAGTTCTTC,CATSRALASNEQFF
15,TRBJ2-3,TRBV7-2,NA,TRBD2,TGTGCCAGCAGCGTGGAGGCGGGAGTTACAGATACGCAGTATTTT,CASSVEAGVTDTQYF
12,TRBJ2-5,TRBV25-1,NA,NA,TGTGCCAGCAGTGATTATAGGGAGACCCAGTACTTC,CASSDYRETQYF
15,TRBJ2-7,TRBV28,once,TRBD2,TGTGCCAGCAGTTCCCGACTAGCTAGCTCCTACGAGCAGTACTTC,CASSSRLASSYEQYF
15,TRBJ1-1,TRBV5-1,few,NA,TGCGCCAGCAGCTTGACCCCAGATCAGAACACTGAAGCTTTCTTT,CASSLTPDQNTEAFF